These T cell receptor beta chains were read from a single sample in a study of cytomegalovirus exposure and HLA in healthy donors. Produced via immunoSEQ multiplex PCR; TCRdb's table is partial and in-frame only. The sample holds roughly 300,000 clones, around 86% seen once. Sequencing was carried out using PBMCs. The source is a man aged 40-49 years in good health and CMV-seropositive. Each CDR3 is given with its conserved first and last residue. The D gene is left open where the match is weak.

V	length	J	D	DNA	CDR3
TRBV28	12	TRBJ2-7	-	TGTGCCAGCAGGAGCCCAACCTACGAGCAGTACTTC	CASRSPTYEQYF
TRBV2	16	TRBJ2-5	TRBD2	TGTGCCAGCAGCCTCTGGGATAGCGGGAGCGGAGAGACCCAGTACTTC	CASSLWDSGSGETQYF
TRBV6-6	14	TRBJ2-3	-	TGTGCCAGCATACCAAAGCTCTGGACAGATACGCAGTATTTT	CASIPKLWTDTQYF
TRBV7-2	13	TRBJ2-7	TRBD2	TGTGCCAGCCGGGACTACCTCTCCTACGAGCAGTACTTC	CASRDYLSYEQYF
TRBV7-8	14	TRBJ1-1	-	TGTGCCAGCAGCCCGGACAGCATGAACACTGAAGCTTTCTTT	CASSPDSMNTEAFF
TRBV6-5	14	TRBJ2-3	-	TGTGCCAGCAGTCGCCAGGGGCGCACAGATACGCAGTATTTT	CASSRQGRTDTQYF
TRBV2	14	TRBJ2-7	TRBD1	TGTGCCAGCAGGGGACAGGGGGTAGGGTACGAGCAGTACTTC	CASRGQGVGYEQYF
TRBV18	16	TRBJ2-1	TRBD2	TGTGCCAGCTCACGACTATTCCGGGAGGAAAAGATTGAGCAGTTCTTC	CASSRLFREEKIEQFF
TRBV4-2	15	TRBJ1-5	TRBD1	TGTGCCAGCAGCCTCGGACAGGAGTTGGGTCAGCCCCAGCATTTT	CASSLGQELGQPQHF
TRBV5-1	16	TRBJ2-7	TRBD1	TGCGCCAGCAGCTTTGGGGACAGGGGGACTAAAGACGAGCAGTACTTC	CASSFGDRGTKDEQYF